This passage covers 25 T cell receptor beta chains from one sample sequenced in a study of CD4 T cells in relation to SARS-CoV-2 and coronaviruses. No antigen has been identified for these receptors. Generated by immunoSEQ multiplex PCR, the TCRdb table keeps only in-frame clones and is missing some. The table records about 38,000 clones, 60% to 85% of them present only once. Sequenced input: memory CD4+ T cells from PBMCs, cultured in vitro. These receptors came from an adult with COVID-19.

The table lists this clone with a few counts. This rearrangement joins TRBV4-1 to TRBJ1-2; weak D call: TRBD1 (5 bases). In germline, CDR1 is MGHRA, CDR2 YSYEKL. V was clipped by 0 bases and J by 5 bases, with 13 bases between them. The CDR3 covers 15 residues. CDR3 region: CASSQDVTVQYGYTF. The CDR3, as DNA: TGCGCCAGCAGCCAAGATGTGACAGTTCAATATGGCTACACCTTC.

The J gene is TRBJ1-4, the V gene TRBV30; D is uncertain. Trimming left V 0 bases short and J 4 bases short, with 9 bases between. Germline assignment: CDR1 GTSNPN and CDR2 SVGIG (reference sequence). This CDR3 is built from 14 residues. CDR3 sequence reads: CAWSVGLINEKLFF. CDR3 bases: TGTGCCTGGAGTGTTGGGCTGATTAATGAAAAACTGTTTTTT.

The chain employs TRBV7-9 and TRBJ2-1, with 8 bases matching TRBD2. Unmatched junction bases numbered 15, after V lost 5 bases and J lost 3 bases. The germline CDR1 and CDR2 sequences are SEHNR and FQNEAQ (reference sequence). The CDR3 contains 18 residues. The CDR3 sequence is CASSQHEPGLGLYNEQFF. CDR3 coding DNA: TGTGCCAGCAGCCAACACGAACCGGGACTAGGGCTCTACAATGAGCAGTTCTTC.

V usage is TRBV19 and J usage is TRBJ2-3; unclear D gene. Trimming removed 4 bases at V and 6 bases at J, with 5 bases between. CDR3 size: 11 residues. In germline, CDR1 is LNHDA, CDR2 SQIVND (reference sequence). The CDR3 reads CASSTMDTQYF. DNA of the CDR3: TGTGCCAGTAGTACCATGGATACGCAGTATTTT.

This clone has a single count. This CDR3 reads CASSRTSGIYNEQFF. As DNA, the CDR3 is TGTGCCAGCAGCCGGACTAGCGGGATCTACAATGAGCAGTTCTTC. The chain couples TRBV14 to TRBJ2-1; 12 bases map to TRBD2. CDR3 length equals 15 residues. J gave up 3 bases and V 4 bases, and 1 base lay outside the gene matches. Germline V gives CDR1 SGHDN, CDR2 FVKESK.

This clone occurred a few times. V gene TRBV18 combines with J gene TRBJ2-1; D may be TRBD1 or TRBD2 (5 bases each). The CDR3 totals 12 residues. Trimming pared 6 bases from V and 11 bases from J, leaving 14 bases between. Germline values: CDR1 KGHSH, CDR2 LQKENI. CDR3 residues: CASSRDPGQQFF. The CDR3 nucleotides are TGTGCCAGCTCCAGGGACCCGGGGCAGCAGTTCTTC.

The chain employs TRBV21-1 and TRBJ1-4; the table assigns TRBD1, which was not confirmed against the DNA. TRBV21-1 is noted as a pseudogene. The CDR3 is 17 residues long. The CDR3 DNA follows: TGTGCCAGCAGCAAATCTTATTTCAGGGTGGCTAATGAAAAACTGTTTTTT. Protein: CASSKSYFRVANEKLFF.

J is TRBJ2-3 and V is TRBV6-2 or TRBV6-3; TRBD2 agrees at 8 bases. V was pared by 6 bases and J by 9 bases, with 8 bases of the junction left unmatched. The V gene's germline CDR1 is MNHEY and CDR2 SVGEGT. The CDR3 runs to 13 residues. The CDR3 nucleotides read TGTGCCAGCAGCCCATGGGGCGGGAGGACGCAGTATTTT. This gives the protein CASSPWGGRTQYF.

In DNA, the CDR3 is TGTGCCAGTAGTACTCGTCTTAGGAGGCTGAGTCAGCGGGATTCGGATGAGCAGTTCTTC. Its protein product is CASSTRLRRLSQRDSDEQFF. This chain uses TRBV19 with TRBJ2-1; 7 bases are a match to TRBD2. V was clipped by 4 bases and J by 8 bases; unmatched bases: 26. Germline loops: CDR1 LNHDA, CDR2 SQIVND (reference sequence). The length of the CDR3 is 20 residues.

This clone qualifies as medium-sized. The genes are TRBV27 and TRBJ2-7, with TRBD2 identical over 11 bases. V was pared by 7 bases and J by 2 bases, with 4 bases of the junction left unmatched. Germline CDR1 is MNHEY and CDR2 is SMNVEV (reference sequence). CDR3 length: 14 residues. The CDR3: CASKGLAGPYEQYF. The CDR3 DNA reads TGTGCCAGCAAAGGACTAGCGGGCCCCTACGAGCAGTACTTC.

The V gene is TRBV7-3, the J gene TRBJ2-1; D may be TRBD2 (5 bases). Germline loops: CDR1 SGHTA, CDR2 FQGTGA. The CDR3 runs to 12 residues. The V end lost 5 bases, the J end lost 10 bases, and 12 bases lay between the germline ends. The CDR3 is CASSPNGLEQFF. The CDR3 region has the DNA TGTGCCAGCAGCCCGAATGGACTCGAGCAGTTCTTC.

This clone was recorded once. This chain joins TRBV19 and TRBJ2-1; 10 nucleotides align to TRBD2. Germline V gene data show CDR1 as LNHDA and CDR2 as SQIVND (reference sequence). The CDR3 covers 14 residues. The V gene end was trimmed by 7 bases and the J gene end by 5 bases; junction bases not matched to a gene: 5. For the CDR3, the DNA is TGTGCCAGTACCCGGACTAGCGGTGACAATGAGCAGTTCTTC. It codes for CASTRTSGDNEQFF.

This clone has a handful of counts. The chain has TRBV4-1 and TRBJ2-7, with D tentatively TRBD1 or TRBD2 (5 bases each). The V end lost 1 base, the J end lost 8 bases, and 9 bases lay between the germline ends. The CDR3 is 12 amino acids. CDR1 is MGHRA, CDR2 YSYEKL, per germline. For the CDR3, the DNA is TGCGCCAGCAGCCAAGTTCCGGGGCAGCAGTACTTC. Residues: CASSQVPGQQYF.

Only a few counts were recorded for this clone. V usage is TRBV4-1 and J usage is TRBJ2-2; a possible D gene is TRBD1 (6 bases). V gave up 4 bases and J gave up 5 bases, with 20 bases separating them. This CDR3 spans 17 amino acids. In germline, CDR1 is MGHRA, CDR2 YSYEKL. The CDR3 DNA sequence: TGCGCCAGCAGCCCTGACAGGACTCGCATGGGGACCGGGGAGCTGTTTTTT. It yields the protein CASSPDRTRMGTGELFF.

CDR3 sequence reads: CASSKTGSSYNEQFF. The CDR3 nucleotides are TGTGCCAGTAGTAAAACGGGGAGCTCCTACAATGAGCAGTTCTTC. This chain links TRBV19 with TRBJ2-1; D may be TRBD2 (5 bases). CDR3 length: 15 residues. Looked up from germline, CDR1 is LNHDA and CDR2 is SQIVND (reference sequence). Between the trimmed V and J ends, which lost 4 bases and 0 bases, there was a span of 10 bases.

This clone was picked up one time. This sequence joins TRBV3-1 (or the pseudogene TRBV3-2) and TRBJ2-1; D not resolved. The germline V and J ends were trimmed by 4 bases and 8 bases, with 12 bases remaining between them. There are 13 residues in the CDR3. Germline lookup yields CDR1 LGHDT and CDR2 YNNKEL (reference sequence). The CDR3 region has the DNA TGTGCCAGCAGCCCCGATGATCGACATGAGCAGTTCTTC. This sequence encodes CASSPDDRHEQFF.

The CDR3 sequence: CAWSAGDSVLNEQYF. CDR3 nucleotide sequence: TGTGCCTGGAGTGCGGGGGACAGCGTCTTAAACGAGCAGTACTTC. V is TRBV30 and J is TRBJ2-7; D is possibly TRBD1 (7 bases). CDR1 is GTSNPN and CDR2 is SVGIG in the germline V gene (reference sequence). V lost 1 base and J lost 5, with 18 bases in between. CDR3 length: 15 amino acids.

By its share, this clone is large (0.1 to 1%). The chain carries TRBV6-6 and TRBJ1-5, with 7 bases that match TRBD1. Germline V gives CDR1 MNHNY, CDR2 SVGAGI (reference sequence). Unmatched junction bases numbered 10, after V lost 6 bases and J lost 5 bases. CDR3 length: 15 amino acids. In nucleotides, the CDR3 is TGTGCCAGCAGGCAAACAGGGGATCCCTATCAGCCCCAGCATTTT. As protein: CASRQTGDPYQPQHF.

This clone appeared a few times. The DNA for the CDR3 is TGTGCCAGTAGTATATCATGGTCGTGGGGGCGGCCCTACGAGCAGTACTTC. Protein: CASSISWSWGRPYEQYF. V and J are TRBV19 and TRBJ2-7; the D gene is possibly TRBD1 (6 bases). V dropped 2 bases and J dropped 2 bases, with 19 bases sitting between them. The CDR3 spans 17 residues. Germline V gene data show CDR1 as LNHDA and CDR2 as SQIVND (reference sequence).

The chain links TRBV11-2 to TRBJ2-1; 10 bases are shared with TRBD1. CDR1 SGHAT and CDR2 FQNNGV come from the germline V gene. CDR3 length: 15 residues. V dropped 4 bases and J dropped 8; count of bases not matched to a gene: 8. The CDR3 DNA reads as TGTGCCAGCAGCTCAGTGGACAGGGGGGTCTATGAGCAGTTCTTC. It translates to CASSSVDRGVYEQFF.

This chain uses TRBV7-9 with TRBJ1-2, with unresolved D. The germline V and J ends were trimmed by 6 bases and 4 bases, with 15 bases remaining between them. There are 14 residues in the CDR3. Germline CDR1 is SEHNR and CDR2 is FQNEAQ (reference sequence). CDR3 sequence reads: CASSHPSGSYGYTF. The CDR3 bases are TGTGCCAGCAGTCACCCGAGTGGTAGCTATGGCTACACCTTC. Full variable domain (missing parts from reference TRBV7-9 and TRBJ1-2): DTGVSQNPRHKITKRGQNVTFRCDPISEHNRLYWYRQTLGQGPEFLTYFQNEAQLEKSRLLSDRFSAERPKGSFSTLEIQRTEQGDSAMYLCASSHPSGSYGYTFGSGTRLTVV.

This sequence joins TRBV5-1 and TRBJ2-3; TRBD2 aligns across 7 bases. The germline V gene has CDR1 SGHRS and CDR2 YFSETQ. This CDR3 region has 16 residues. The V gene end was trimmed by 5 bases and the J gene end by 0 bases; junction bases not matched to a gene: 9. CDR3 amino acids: CASRPSSGGSTDTQYF. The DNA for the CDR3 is TGCGCCAGCAGACCATCTAGCGGAGGGAGCACAGATACGCAGTATTTT.

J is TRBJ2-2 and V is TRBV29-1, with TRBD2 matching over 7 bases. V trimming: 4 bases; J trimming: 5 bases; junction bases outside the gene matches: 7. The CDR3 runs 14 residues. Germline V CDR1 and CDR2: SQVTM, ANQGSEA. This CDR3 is CSVGGGGSTGELFF. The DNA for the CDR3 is TGCAGCGTTGGGGGGGGTGGGTCTACCGGGGAGCTGTTTTTT.

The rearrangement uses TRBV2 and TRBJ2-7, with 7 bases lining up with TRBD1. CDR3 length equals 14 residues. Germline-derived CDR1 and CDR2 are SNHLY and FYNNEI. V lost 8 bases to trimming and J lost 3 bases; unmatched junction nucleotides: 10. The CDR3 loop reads CASGDRVRSYEQYF. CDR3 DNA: TGTGCCAGCGGCGACAGGGTTAGGAGCTACGAGCAGTACTTC.

The CDR3: CASSVGSGGETQYF. The CDR3 nucleotides read TGTGCCAGCAGCGTAGGATCGGGGGGAGAGACCCAGTACTTC. V is TRBV9 and J is TRBJ2-5; TRBD2 matches 7 bases. Germline values: CDR1 SGDLS, CDR2 YYNGEE. This CDR3 is built from 14 residues. Trimming removed 0 bases from V and 4 bases from J; junction bases left unmatched: 3.